These T cell receptor beta chains were read from a single sample in a study of OX40 agonist ivuxolimab in advanced cancers. Profiled with immunoSEQ multiplex PCR; TCRdb holds only in-frame clones, not every one. The sample has approximately 59,000 clones, approximately 91% seen once. The input for sequencing was CD4+ or CD8+ T cells sorted from blood, taken in a trial of the OX40 agonist ivuxolimab. These receptors all stem from an adult with an advanced solid tumor such as melanoma, head and neck, liver or kidney cancer. The CDR3 runs from the conserved cysteine through the conserved F or W. Each record gives: clone size, V gene, J gene, CDR3 protein. Rows may omit the clone size; those that give it use once, few, many or a size class.

clone size: .
V gene: TRBV9
J gene: TRBJ2-7
CDR3 protein: CASSWTAISEQYF

clone size: .
V gene: TRBV7-9
J gene: TRBJ2-5
CDR3 protein: CASSLASGWKGETQYF

clone size: .
V gene: TRBV14
J gene: TRBJ2-3
CDR3 protein: CASSQRTPPTDTQYF

clone size: .
V gene: TRBV4-3
J gene: TRBJ1-6
CDR3 protein: CASSQVINSPLHF

clone size: .
V gene: TRBV6-6
J gene: TRBJ1-3
CDR3 protein: CASGVGGSGNTIYF

clone size: .
V gene: TRBV19
J gene: TRBJ1-1
CDR3 protein: CASSMGFGAEAFF

clone size: .
V gene: TRBV18
J gene: TRBJ2-2
CDR3 protein: CASSPKGQNTGELFF

clone size: .
V gene: TRBV10-3
J gene: TRBJ2-2
CDR3 protein: CAISDRRQANTGELFF

clone size: .
V gene: TRBV6-4
J gene: TRBJ1-1
CDR3 protein: CASRTDAF

clone size: .
V gene: TRBV5-1
J gene: TRBJ2-5
CDR3 protein: CASSLVGTVETQYF

clone size: few
V gene: TRBV6-6
J gene: TRBJ2-3
CDR3 protein: CASRPLGNPRDTQYF

clone size: .
V gene: TRBV19
J gene: TRBJ1-4
CDR3 protein: CASSFGQASEKLFF

clone size: .
V gene: TRBV19
J gene: TRBJ2-1
CDR3 protein: CASSIDLSGREGRIWHEQFF

clone size: .
V gene: TRBV28
J gene: TRBJ2-5
CDR3 protein: CASSSPSKVRETQYF

clone size: .
V gene: TRBV5-6
J gene: TRBJ2-7
CDR3 protein: CASSPYSRSYEQYF

clone size: .
V gene: TRBV5-5
J gene: TRBJ2-1
CDR3 protein: CASSFTGTRGDEQFF

clone size: .
V gene: TRBV28
J gene: TRBJ1-5
CDR3 protein: CASSSLADSLSNQPQHF

clone size: .
V gene: TRBV28
J gene: TRBJ1-6
CDR3 protein: CASSRLSSADLNDNSPLHF

clone size: .
V gene: TRBV28
J gene: TRBJ1-4
CDR3 protein: CASSTGGVGEKLFF

clone size: once
V gene: TRBV5-1
J gene: TRBJ2-2
CDR3 protein: CASSPSPGTGDTGELFF

clone size: .
V gene: TRBV6-5
J gene: TRBJ2-5
CDR3 protein: CASSPPSGRARTQYF

clone size: .
V gene: TRBV7-2
J gene: TRBJ2-5
CDR3 protein: CASNKLGQGSGETQYF

clone size: .
V gene: TRBV5-5
J gene: TRBJ1-2
CDR3 protein: CASSLGQGTYGYTF

clone size: .
V gene: TRBV28
J gene: TRBJ1-2
CDR3 protein: CASSLGPGYGYTF

clone size: .
V gene: TRBV19
J gene: TRBJ2-3
CDR3 protein: CASSVSGRGADTQYF

clone size: .
V gene: TRBV2
J gene: TRBJ2-1
CDR3 protein: CASRGGGREQFF

clone size: .
V gene: TRBV9
J gene: TRBJ1-3
CDR3 protein: CASSGEVSGNTIYF

clone size: .
V gene: TRBV16
J gene: TRBJ1-4
CDR3 protein: CASSQSRTTNEKLFF

clone size: .
V gene: TRBV5-6
J gene: TRBJ2-4
CDR3 protein: CASSLDRGSLAKNIQYF

clone size: once
V gene: TRBV28
J gene: TRBJ1-2
CDR3 protein: CASSLQDSKNYGYTF

clone size: .
V gene: TRBV9
J gene: TRBJ2-5
CDR3 protein: CASSVGSGRVETQYF

clone size: .
V gene: TRBV5-1
J gene: TRBJ2-1
CDR3 protein: CASSYRGDNEQFF

clone size: .
V gene: TRBV7-2
J gene: TRBJ2-1
CDR3 protein: CASSLGLAGVKFF

clone size: .
V gene: TRBV5-4
J gene: TRBJ2-5
CDR3 protein: CASSWPRGETQYF

clone size: few
V gene: TRBV28
J gene: TRBJ1-1
CDR3 protein: CASVGMAGTEAFF

clone size: few
V gene: TRBV6-1
J gene: TRBJ2-7
CDR3 protein: CASRYYEQYF

clone size: .
V gene: TRBV11-2
J gene: TRBJ2-2
CDR3 protein: CASSLEGLNTGELFF